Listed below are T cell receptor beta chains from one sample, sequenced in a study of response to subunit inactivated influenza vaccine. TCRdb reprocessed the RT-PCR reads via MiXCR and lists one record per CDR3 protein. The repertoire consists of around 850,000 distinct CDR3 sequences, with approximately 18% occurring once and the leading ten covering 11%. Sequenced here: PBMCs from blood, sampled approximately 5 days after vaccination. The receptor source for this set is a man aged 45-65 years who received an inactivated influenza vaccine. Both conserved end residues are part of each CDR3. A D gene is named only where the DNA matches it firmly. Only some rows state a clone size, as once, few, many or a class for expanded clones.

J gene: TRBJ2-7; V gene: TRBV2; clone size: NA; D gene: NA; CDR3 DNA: TGTGCCAGCTCATACCGCGAGCAGTACTTC; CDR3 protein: CASSYREQYF
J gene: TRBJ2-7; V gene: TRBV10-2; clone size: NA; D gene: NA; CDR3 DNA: TGCGCCAGCAGTGAGCATGGGGGCTACGAGCAGTACTTC; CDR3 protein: CASSEHGGYEQYF
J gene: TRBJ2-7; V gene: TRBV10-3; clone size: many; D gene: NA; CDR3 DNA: TGTGCCATCAGTGCGAATAGCGGCTCCTACGAGCAGTACTTC; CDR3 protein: CAISANSGSYEQYF
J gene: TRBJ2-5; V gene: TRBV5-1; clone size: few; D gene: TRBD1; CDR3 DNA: TGCGCCAGCAGCTTGAGGACAGGGACCCAGTACTTC; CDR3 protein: CASSLRTGTQYF
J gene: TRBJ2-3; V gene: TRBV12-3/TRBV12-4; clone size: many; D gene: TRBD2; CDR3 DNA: TGTGCCAGCAGTTTTACTAGCGGGCCTAGCACAGATACGCAGTATTTT; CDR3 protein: CASSFTSGPSTDTQYF
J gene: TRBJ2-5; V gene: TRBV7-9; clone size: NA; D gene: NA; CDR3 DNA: TGTGCCAGCAGCTTAGTGGTCGACTATAGTGAGACCCAGTACTTC; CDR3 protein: CASSLVVDYSETQYF
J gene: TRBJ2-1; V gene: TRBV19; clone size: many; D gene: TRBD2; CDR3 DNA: TGTGCCAGTAGTATTGGGACTAGCGGCACCTCCTACAATGAGCAGTTCTTC; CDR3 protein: CASSIGTSGTSYNEQFF
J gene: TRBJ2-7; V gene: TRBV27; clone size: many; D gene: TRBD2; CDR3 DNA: TGTGCCAGCAGTTTAATAGCGGGAGGTGACGAGCAGTACTTC; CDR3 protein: CASSLIAGGDEQYF
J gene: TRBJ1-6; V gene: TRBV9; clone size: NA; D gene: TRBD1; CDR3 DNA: TGTGCCAGCAGCGTAGGGACAGGGGGTTGGAGTTCACCCCTCCACTTT; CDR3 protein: CASSVGTGGWSSPLHF
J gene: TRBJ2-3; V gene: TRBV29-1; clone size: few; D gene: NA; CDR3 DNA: TGCAGCGTTGAAGATAGGGTTGGAACAGATACGCAGTATTTT; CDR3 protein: CSVEDRVGTDTQYF
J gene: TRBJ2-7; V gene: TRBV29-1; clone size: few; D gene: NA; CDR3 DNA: TGCAGCGTTGAAAAGGCAGCAGCAAGCTCCTACGAGCAGTACTTC; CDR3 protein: CSVEKAAASSYEQYF
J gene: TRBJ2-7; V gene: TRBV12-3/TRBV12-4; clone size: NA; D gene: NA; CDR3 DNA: TGTGCCAGCAGCATCGACAGGAGCGAGCAGTACTTC; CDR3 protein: CASSIDRSEQYF
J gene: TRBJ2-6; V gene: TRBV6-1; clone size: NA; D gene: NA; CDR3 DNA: TGTGCCAGCACCCCAAGGGTCTTATCTGGGGCCAACGTCCTGACTTTC; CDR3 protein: CASTPRVLSGANVLTF
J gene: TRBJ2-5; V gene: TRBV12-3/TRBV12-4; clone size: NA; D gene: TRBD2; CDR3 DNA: TGTGCCAGCAGTTCAATAGCGGGAGTGCAAGAGACCCAGTACTTC; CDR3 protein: CASSSIAGVQETQYF
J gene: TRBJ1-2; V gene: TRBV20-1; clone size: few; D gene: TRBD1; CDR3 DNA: TGCAGTGCAACCGGGACAGGGGGCGAAGAAAACACCTTC; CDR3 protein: CSATGTGGEENTF
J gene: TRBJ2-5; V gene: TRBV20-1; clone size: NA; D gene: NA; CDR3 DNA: TGCAGTGCTAGAGCCGGCTCGGCAGTCCAAGAGACCCAGTACTTC; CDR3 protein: CSARAGSAVQETQYF
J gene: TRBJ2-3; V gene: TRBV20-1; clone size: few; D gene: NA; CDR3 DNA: TGCAGTGCCACCCCCGGGGAGCGTCCGCGAGATACGCAGTATTTT; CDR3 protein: CSATPGERPRDTQYF
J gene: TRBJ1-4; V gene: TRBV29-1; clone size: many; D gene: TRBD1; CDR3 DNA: TGCAGCGTTGGCGTCGTGGTTGGGACAGGGAATAATGAAAAACTGTTTTTT; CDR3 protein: CSVGVVVGTGNNEKLFF
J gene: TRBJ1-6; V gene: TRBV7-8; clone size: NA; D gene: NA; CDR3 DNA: TGTGCCAGCAGCTTAGCTTCTACCGTAAATTCACCCCTCCACTTT; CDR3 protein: CASSLASTVNSPLHF
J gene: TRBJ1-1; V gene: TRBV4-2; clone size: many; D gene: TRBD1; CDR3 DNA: TGTGCCAGCAGCCAAGAGGCCGGGACAGGGGGGACAGCTTTCTTT; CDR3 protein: CASSQEAGTGGTAFF
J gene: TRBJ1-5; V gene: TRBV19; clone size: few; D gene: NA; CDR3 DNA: TGTGCCAGTATCCCCACAGGGAGGCGCAATCAGCCCCAGCATTTT; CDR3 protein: CASIPTGRRNQPQHF
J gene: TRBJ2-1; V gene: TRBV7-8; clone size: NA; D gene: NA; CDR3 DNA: TGTGCCAGCAGCTACCTGGACCTTAGCTCCTACAATGAGCAGTTCTTC; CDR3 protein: CASSYLDLSSYNEQFF
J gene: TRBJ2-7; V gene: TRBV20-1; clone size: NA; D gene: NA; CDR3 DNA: TGCAGTGCGGCTAGGGCCGGTTGGGAGCAGTACTTC; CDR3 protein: CSAARAGWEQYF
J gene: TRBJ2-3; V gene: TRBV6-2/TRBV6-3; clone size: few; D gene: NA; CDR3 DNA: TGTGCCAGCTTCGGGCAGGGGAAGAGAGATACGCAGTATTTT; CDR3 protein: CASFGQGKRDTQYF
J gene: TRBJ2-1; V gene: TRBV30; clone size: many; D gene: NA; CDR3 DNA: TGTGCCTGGAGTTGGGGACCCGGGAATGAGCAGTTCTTC; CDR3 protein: CAWSWGPGNEQFF
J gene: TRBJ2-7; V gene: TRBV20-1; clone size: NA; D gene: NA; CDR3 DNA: TGCAGTGCCACCGGGACGGTAGCCTACGAGCAGTACTTC; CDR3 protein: CSATGTVAYEQYF
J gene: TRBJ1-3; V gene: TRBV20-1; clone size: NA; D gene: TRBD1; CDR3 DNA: TGCAGTGCTAGGGCCGGACAGGACGTTGGAAACACCATATATTTT; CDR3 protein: CSARAGQDVGNTIYF
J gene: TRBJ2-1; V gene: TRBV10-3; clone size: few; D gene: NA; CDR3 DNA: TGTGCCATCAGTTCCTTTGGTGGTACCCACAATGAGCAGTTCTTC; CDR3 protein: CAISSFGGTHNEQFF
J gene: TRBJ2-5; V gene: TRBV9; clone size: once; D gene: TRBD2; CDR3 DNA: TGTGCCAGCAGCGTATTCGGCGGGAGGGGTGAGACCCAGTACTTC; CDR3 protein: CASSVFGGRGETQYF
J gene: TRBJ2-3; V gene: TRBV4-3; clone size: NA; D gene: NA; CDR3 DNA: TGCGCCAGCAGCCAAGGACATACGCCTGGGACAGATACGCAGTATTTT; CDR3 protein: CASSQGHTPGTDTQYF
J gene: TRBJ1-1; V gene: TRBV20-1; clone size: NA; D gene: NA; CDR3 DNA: TGCAGTGCACCCTCGGTTCTCTTGAACACTGAAGCTTTCTTT; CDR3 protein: CSAPSVLLNTEAFF
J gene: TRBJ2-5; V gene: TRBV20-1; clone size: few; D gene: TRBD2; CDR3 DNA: TGCAGTGCGAGACTAGCGGGAGGCATCCCCAAGACCCAGTACTTC; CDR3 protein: CSARLAGGIPKTQYF
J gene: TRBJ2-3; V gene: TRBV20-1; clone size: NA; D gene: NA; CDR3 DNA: TGCAGTGCAAGAAGGACTGGCGGAGATACGCAGTATTTT; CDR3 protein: CSARRTGGDTQYF
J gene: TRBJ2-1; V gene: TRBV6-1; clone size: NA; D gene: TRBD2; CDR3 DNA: TGTGCCAGCAGGCCGGGACTAGCGGGAGAAATCTTCTATAATGAGCAGTTCTTC; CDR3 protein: CASRPGLAGEIFYNEQFF
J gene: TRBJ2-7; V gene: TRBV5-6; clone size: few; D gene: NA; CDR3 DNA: TGTGCCAGCAGCTTGGGGGTCAGCTTCTACGAGCAGTACTTC; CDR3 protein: CASSLGVSFYEQYF
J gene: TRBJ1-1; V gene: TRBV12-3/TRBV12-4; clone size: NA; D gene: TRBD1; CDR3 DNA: TGTGCCAGCAGTTTTAGAGCAGGGGGCTTGAACACTGAAGCTTTCTTT; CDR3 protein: CASSFRAGGLNTEAFF
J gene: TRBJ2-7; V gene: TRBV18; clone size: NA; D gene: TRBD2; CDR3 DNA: TGTGCCAGCTCACCCGGCGGGAGGCCAAGCTCCTACGAGCAGTACTTC; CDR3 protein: CASSPGGRPSSYEQYF
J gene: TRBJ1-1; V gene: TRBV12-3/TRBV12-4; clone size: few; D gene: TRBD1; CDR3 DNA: TGTGCCAGCACATGGGGACAGAAGAACACTGAAGCTTTCTTT; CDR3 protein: CASTWGQKNTEAFF